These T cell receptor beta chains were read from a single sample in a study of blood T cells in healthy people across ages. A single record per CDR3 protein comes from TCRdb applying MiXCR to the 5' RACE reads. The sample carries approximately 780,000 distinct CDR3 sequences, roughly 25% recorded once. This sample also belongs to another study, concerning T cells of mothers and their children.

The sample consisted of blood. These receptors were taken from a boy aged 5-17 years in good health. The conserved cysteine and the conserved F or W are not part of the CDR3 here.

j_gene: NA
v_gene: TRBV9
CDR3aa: ASSVGIGGYYEQY

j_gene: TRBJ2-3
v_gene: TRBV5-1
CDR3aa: ASGGQGNSDTQY

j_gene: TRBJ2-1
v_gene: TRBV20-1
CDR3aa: SAREREREQF

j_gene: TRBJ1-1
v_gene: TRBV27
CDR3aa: ASSTLQGGTEAF

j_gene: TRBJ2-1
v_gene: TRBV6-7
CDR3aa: ASSYSSLAGFNEQF

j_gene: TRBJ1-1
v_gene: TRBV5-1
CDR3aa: ASSLTYFILRNTEAF

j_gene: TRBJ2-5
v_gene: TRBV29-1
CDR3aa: SALSWGGAVETQY

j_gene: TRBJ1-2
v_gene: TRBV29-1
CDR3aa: SVEDEGSSGYT

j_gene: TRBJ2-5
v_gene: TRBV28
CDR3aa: ASSWAGEEGETQY

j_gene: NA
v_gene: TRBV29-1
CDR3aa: SVESSGAHNEQF

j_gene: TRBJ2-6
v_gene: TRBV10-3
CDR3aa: ATKSTVSGANVLT

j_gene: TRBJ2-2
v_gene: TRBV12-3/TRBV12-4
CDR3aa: ASSLFGVGGELF

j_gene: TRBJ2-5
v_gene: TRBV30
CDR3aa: AWGGGRTNQETQY

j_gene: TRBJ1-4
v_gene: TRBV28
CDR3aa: ASSSGDRREKLF

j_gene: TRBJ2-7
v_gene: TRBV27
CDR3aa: ASNPGTSAYEQY

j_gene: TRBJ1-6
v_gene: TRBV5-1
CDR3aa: ASSLEGRVAYNSPLH

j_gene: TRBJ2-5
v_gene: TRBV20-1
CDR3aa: SALTSAEQETQY

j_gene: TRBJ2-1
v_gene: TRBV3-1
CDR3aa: ASSPGLAGTSSYNEQF

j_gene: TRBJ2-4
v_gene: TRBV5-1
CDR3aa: ASLSGRVGVNIQY

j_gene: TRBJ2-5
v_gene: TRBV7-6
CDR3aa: ASSFAAGDQQTQY